This section outlines one T cell receptor beta chain sequence together with its context. The target antigen is unknown. The germline CDR1 and CDR2 sequences are SGHTA and FQGTGA. The CDR3 is 15 residues long. Trimming took 5 bases from V and 2 from J, leaving 14 bases between them. Some clones are missing from TCRdb's copy, which holds only in-frame ones; the method was immunoSEQ multiplex PCR. This table has about 5,900 clones, around 98% appearing once. These data come from a study of naive CD8 T cells in extremely preterm neonates. Study-level points and caveats: Shared CDR3 nucleotide sequences: preterm 2.5% to 3%, term 0.4% to 0.45%, children about 0.029%, adults around 0.0097%. Compared with all age groups, preterm neonates showed less repertoire richness. Compared with older groups, preterm CDR3s were shorter, with fewer N additions and less trimming.

Per sample, roughly 17,000 to 110,000 naive CD8+ cells were sorted. This clonotype was obtained from a human donor in good health. The sequencing input was naive CD8+ T cells from blood. This chain uses TRBV7-3 with TRBJ2-3; possible D gene TRBD2, 5 bases. CDR3 sequence reads: CASSSGLDNTDTQYF. CDR3 nucleotide sequence: TGTGCCAGCAGCAGCGGACTCGATAACACAGATACGCAGTATTTT.